Detailed here is one TCR beta chain. Amplification of TCR beta CDR3 regions used RNA as the template. Using the HTBI primer set, a first-round RT-PCR was run on the TCR CDR3. TCRdb re-derived calls from the multiplex PCR reads in MiXCR, one entry per CDR3 protein. The repertoire includes 550,000 to 700,000 distinct CDR3 sequences, around 15% of them detected once, and 4.3% sits in the top ten. These data originate in a study of T cells in Graves' hyperthyroidism and ophthalmopathy. The clonotype originates from a woman in her thirties or forties with Graves' ophthalmopathy. Sequenced sample: blood.

In nucleotides, the CDR3 is TGTGCCAGCACGCGGGGACGCCAAGAGACCCAGTACTTC. It encodes CASTRGRQETQYF. This rearrangement joins TRBV6-2 or TRBV6-3 to TRBJ2-5; tentatively, D is TRBD2 (6 bases). The V gene lost 7 bases and the J gene lost 1 base, with 10 bases spanning the gap. The length of the CDR3 is 13 residues. Germline V gives CDR1 MNHEY, CDR2 SVGEGT.